A selection of T cell receptor beta chains follows, all from one sample in a study of CD8 T cells in Susac syndrome. MiXCR, applied by TCRdb to the immunoSEQ multiplex PCR reads, yields one record per CDR3 protein. Of approximately 280,000 distinct CDR3 sequences listed, about 88% are singletons. The sequenced sample consisted of CD8+ T cells from PBMCs. Receptors originate from a human donor with multiple sclerosis. CDR3s leave out the opening cysteine and the closing phenylalanine or tryptophan.

CDR3	length	J	V
ASSQGRARAMGEKLF	15	TRBJ1-4	TRBV4-1
ASSSIESTDTQY	12	TRBJ2-3	TRBV27
ASSLLRGVGYT	11	TRBJ1-2	TRBV27
ASSFGVAGGEETQY	14	TRBJ2-5	TRBV5-1
ASSSLPGTGSYEQY	14	TRBJ2-7	TRBV19
ASSEARELF	9	TRBJ2-2	TRBV2
ASSFTGTLAKNIQY	14	TRBJ2-4	TRBV5-6
ASSLGSGLAGLQQY	14	TRBJ2-7	TRBV7-2
ASSSFGTGENEQF	13	TRBJ2-1	TRBV11-1
AHNRDGSYEQY	11	TRBJ2-7	TRBV30
ASSTPGTSGTYNEQF	15	TRBJ2-1	TRBV27
ASSLVGAGAYEQY	13	TRBJ2-7	TRBV7-9
ASSWEGGLFEKLF	13	TRBJ1-4	TRBV5-1
ASSWNRRDEQF	11	TRBJ2-1	TRBV12-3/TRBV12-4
ASSLGRVGELF	11	TRBJ2-2	TRBV13
ASSEVLAMGTDTQY	14	TRBJ2-3	TRBV6-4
SDGDSVAYGYT	11	TRBJ1-2	TRBV29-1
ASSPPGGQTEAF	12	TRBJ1-1	TRBV28